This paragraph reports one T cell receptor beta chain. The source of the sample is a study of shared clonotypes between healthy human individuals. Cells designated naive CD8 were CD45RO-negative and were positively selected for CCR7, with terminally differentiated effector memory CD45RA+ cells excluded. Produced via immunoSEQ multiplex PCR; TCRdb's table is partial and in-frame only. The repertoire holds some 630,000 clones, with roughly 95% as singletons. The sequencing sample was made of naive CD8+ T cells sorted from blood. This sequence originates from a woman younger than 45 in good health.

CDR3 sequence: CASTITFSGANVLTF. The CDR3, as DNA: TGTGCCAGCACCATAACTTTCTCTGGGGCCAACGTCCTGACTTTC. The chain employs TRBV6-5 and TRBJ2-6, with D unclear. The length of the CDR3 is 15 residues. The V and J ends lost 7 bases and 0 bases respectively, with 10 bases between them. Germline CDR1 is MNHEY and CDR2 is SVGAGI.